The next 10 T cell receptor beta chains were all read from a single sample in a study of post-analysis software for immune sequencing data. Study-wide results and limits: Relative to controls, patients had five TRBV segments at higher frequency, with TRBV5-6, TRBV5-1 and TRBV20-1 among these.

No antigen is known for these receptors. Unique molecular identifiers were built into the TCR beta cDNA libraries. TCRdb reanalysed the PCR reads using MiXCR and keeps one entry per CDR3 protein. The sample yields fewer than 700,000 distinct CDR3 sequences, 44% seen once. The material sequenced was blood. Receptors originate from a girl between 10 and 17 years old with multiple sclerosis.

Comment on this clonotype: The junction departs from germline at one end; a sequencing error may be responsible. This chain connects TRBV7-7 to TRBJ2-3; D unclear. Germline CDR1 SSHAT, CDR2 FNYEAQ (reference sequence). The CDR3 totals 13 residues. Written as DNA, the CDR3 is TGTGCTAGCAGCTCGGATGGGGCAGATACGCAGTATTTT. It is translated as CASSSDGADTQYF.

The J gene is TRBJ2-1, the V gene TRBV4-1; 8 nucleotides line up with TRBD2. The CDR3 extends over 16 amino acids. J was trimmed by 7 bases and V by 0 bases; bases with no gene match: 8. Germline V gene data show CDR1 as MGHRA and CDR2 as YSYEKL. The CDR3 nucleotides read TGCGCCAGCAGCCAAGAAGACGGGGGGGTCGGGAATGAGCAGTTCTTC. Its translation is CASSQEDGGVGNEQFF.

The rearrangement uses TRBV30 and TRBJ2-7; D possibly matches TRBD1 or TRBD2 (5 bases each). Trimming removed 1 base from V and 5 bases from J, with 9 bases in between. Germline loops: CDR1 GTSNPN, CDR2 SVGIG (reference sequence). This CDR3 comprises 12 residues. The CDR3 bases are TGTGCCTGGAGTGGGCAGGGACACGAGCAGTACTTC. Translation: CAWSGQGHEQYF.

This rearrangement joins TRBV3-1 to TRBJ2-1; 12 bases are a match to TRBD2. The CDR3 spans 18 residues. Germline lookup yields CDR1 LGHDT and CDR2 YNNKEL (reference sequence). After removal of 4 bases from V and 9 bases from J, the junction contained 16 bases not matched to a gene. The CDR3 sequence: CASSRPITLAGGPGEQFF. The CDR3 DNA reads as TGTGCCAGCAGCCGGCCTATTACTCTAGCGGGAGGGCCCGGTGAGCAGTTCTTC.

The chain employs TRBV20-1 and TRBJ2-3; 10 bases map to TRBD1. Per germline, CDR1 DFQATT and CDR2 SNEGSKA (reference sequence). This CDR3 is built from 14 residues. V was clipped by 6 bases and J by 3 bases; unmatched bases: 6. Written as DNA, the CDR3 is TGCAGTGCACGACAGGGGGCACGAACAGATACGCAGTATTTT. This codes for CSARQGARTDTQYF.

This clonotype occurred a few times. The chain joins TRBV13 to TRBJ1-6; D gene uncertain. V lost 0 bases and J lost 0, with 3 bases in between. Germline V gene lookup returns CDR1 PRHDT and CDR2 FYEKMQ (reference sequence). The CDR3 spans 15 residues. The CDR3: CASSLGGSYNSPLHF. CDR3 bases: TGTGCCAGCAGCTTAGGGGGCTCCTATAATTCACCCCTCCACTTT.

The J gene is TRBJ2-7, the V gene TRBV12-3 or TRBV12-4; 9 nucleotides match TRBD2. The CDR3 spans 14 residues. The ends lost 3 bases at V and 6 bases at J; junction bases unmatched: 6. The CDR3 reads CASSFGLAGAEQYF. The CDR3 nucleotides read TGTGCCAGCAGTTTCGGGTTAGCGGGAGCCGAGCAGTACTTC.

V gene TRBV12-3 or TRBV12-4 combines with J gene TRBJ1-3; weak D call: TRBD1 (5 bases). The CDR3 has 17 residues. V lost 6 bases, J lost 1 base, and 19 bases lay in between. The CDR3 bases are TGTGCCAGCAGGTGGGACGGATCGGGAGAGTCTGGAAACACCATATATTTT. It specifies CASRWDGSGESGNTIYF.

The table lists this clonotype with many counts. V and J are TRBV12-3 or TRBV12-4 and TRBJ2-5; D uncertain. V was clipped by 5 bases and J by 5 bases, with 6 bases between them. This CDR3 has 11 amino acids. The CDR3 spells CASSARETQYF. CDR3 nucleotide sequence: TGTGCCAGCAGTGCTAGGGAGACCCAGTACTTC.

This CDR3 reads CASSLGEAYNSPLHF. CDR3 sequence (DNA): TGTGCCAGCAGTTTAGGCGAGGCCTATAATTCACCCCTCCACTTT. The rearrangement links TRBV27 to TRBJ1-6; D ambiguous. The CDR3 totals 15 residues. The germline gives CDR1 MNHEY, CDR2 SMNVEV (reference sequence). With 2 bases removed from V and 2 bases from J, the gap between germline ends came to 7 bases.